The 23 T cell receptor beta chains listed next were all sequenced from one sample in a study of T cell responses to AZD1222 COVID-19 vaccine. Data came from immunoSEQ multiplex PCR; TCRdb stores just in-frame clones and leaves some out. The sample records over 95,000 clones, roughly 86% being singletons. This material consisted of peripheral blood, taken 28 days after the second AZD1222 dose. Receptors originate from an adult who received the AZD1222 COVID-19 vaccine.

V is TRBV16 and J is TRBJ1-1; the match to TRBD1 covers 7 bases. CDR3 size: 15 residues. V dropped 2 bases and J dropped 0; count of bases not matched to a gene: 3. Germline lookup yields CDR1 KGHSY and CDR2 FQNENV. The CDR3 here is CASSQPGGLNTEAFF. Written as DNA, the CDR3 is TGTGCCAGCAGCCAACCAGGGGGTCTGAACACTGAAGCTTTCTTT.

The gene calls are TRBV7-9 and TRBJ1-1; a weak D match, TRBD1 (6 bases). This CDR3 has 15 residues. Germline V gene lookup returns CDR1 SEHNR and CDR2 FQNEAQ (reference sequence). V was trimmed by 5 bases and J by 4 bases, leaving 17 bases between them. The CDR3 DNA reads as TGTGCCAGCAGCCCTACAGGGAATGGCGGCACTGAAGCTTTCTTT. It encodes CASSPTGNGGTEAFF. Using reference TRBV7-9 and TRBJ1-1 for the parts outside the CDR3, the full variable domain is DTGVSQNPRHKITKRGQNVTFRCDPISEHNRLYWYRQTLGQGPEFLTYFQNEAQLEKSRLLSDRFSAERPKGSFSTLEIQRTEQGDSAMYLCASSPTGNGGTEAFFGQGTRLTVV.

This clone came up a few times. The CDR3 region has the DNA TGTGCCAGCAGCTTAGGGCTCTCTGGAAACACCATATATTTT. It translates to CASSLGLSGNTIYF. This rearrangement joins TRBV7-9 to TRBJ1-3; unclear D gene. Germline V gene data show CDR1 as SEHNR and CDR2 as FQNEAQ (reference sequence). Deletions cut 1 base from V and 0 bases from J, with 4 bases between. There are 14 residues in the CDR3.

The rearrangement joins TRBV5-1 to TRBJ2-1; D perhaps matches TRBD2 (6 bases). The CDR3 has 15 amino acids. The germline CDR1 and CDR2 sequences are SGHRS and YFSETQ. V lost 0 bases and J lost 0, with 7 bases in between. Here the CDR3 reads CASSLVGSSYNEQFF. For the CDR3, the DNA is TGCGCCAGCAGCTTGGTCGGGAGCTCCTACAATGAGCAGTTCTTC. Drawing the rest from reference TRBV5-1 and TRBJ2-1, the complete variable domain is KAGVTQTPRYLIKTRGQQVTLSCSPISGHRSVSWYQQTPGQGLQFLFEYFSETQRNKGNFPGRFSGRQFSNSRSEMNVSTLELGDSALYLCASSLVGSSYNEQFFGPGTRLTVL.

The chain employs TRBV9 and TRBJ1-3, with TRBD1 as a possible D gene (5 bases). Germline CDR1 SGDLS, CDR2 YYNGEE. V was cut by 1 base and J by 0 bases, with 8 bases left in between. The CDR3 has 15 amino acids. The CDR3: CASSVKGSSGNTIYF. The DNA of the CDR3 is TGTGCCAGCAGCGTAAAGGGGAGCTCTGGAAACACCATATATTTT.

The chain uses TRBV3-1 (or the pseudogene TRBV3-2) and TRBJ2-7; no clear D. The germline V and J ends were trimmed by 4 bases and 2 bases, with 6 bases remaining between them. Germline CDR1 LGHDT, CDR2 YNNKEL (reference sequence). The CDR3 is 12 residues long. CDR3 sequence: CASSLSTYEQYF. CDR3 nucleotide sequence: TGTGCCAGCAGCCTGTCCACCTACGAGCAGTACTTC.

This clone appeared a single time. The rearrangement uses TRBV2 and TRBJ2-5, with TRBD2 matching over 7 bases. This CDR3 contains 13 residues. Trimming cost V 8 bases and J 3 bases; bases outside gene matches: 6. Germline V gene data show CDR1 as SNHLY and CDR2 as FYNNEI. The CDR3 spells CASRGLAEETQYF. The CDR3 nucleotides read TGTGCCAGCCGAGGGCTAGCGGAAGAGACCCAGTACTTC.

The chain couples TRBV10-3 to TRBJ1-1; D call uncertain. The CDR3 is 16 amino acids. Germline V gene data show CDR1 as ENHRY and CDR2 as SYGVKD. The V and J ends lost 0 bases and 1 base respectively, with 12 bases between them. CDR3 in DNA: TGTGCCATCAGTGAGTCGCCGCGGCAGAAGAACACTGAAGCTTTCTTT. Its translation: CAISESPRQKNTEAFF.

The rearrangement joins TRBV1 to TRBJ2-7; the table gives TRBD1 as D, unverified against the DNA. TRBV1 is a pseudogene locus. The CDR3 is made up of 16 amino acids. The CDR3 coding sequence is TGCACCAGCAGCCAAGTTGAAACAGGGGGGACCTACGAGCAGTACTTC. Its translation: CTSSQVETGGTYEQYF.

The J gene is TRBJ1-2, the V gene TRBV29-1, with unresolved D. This CDR3 has 12 amino acids. V lost 3 bases and J lost 3, with 8 bases in between. CDR1 is SQVTM, CDR2 ANQGSEA, per germline. CDR3 DNA: TGCAGCGTTGAGTTTACGTACTATGGCTACACCTTC. Amino acids: CSVEFTYYGYTF.

This chain connects TRBV10-2 to TRBJ1-1, with D unclear. Trimming left V 2 bases short and J 7 bases short, with 14 bases between. Germline V CDR1 and CDR2: WSHSY, SAAADI. The CDR3 runs 14 residues. The CDR3 reads CASSEPRDWHEAFF. CDR3 bases: TGCGCCAGCAGTGAGCCTCGAGACTGGCATGAAGCTTTCTTT.

The chain combines TRBV14 with TRBJ1-2; tentative D call: TRBD1 (5 bases). Trimming stripped 0 bases from V and 11 bases from J, with 10 bases between. The CDR3 is made up of 12 amino acids. CDR1 SGHDN and CDR2 FVKESK come from the germline V gene. CDR3 sequence (DNA): TGTGCCAGCAGCCAAGAGGAGGGGAGGTACACCTTC. This sequence encodes CASSQEEGRYTF.

This clone appeared a few times. The CDR3 coding sequence is TGTGCCAGTAGGGGGACAGGGTACTCCTACGAGCAGTACTTC. This translates into CASRGTGYSYEQYF. The chain links TRBV19 to TRBJ2-7; 9 bases line up with TRBD1. The V and J ends lost 6 bases and 0 bases, in that order; junction bases with no gene match: 3. The CDR3 consists of 14 residues. Germline V gene sequence: CDR1 LNHDA, CDR2 SQIVND (reference sequence).

This sequence joins TRBV19 and TRBJ2-7; D is uncertain. The CDR3 is 13 amino acids. Germline CDR1 LNHDA, CDR2 SQIVND (reference sequence). Trimming stripped 2 bases from V and 2 bases from J, with 7 bases between. Here the CDR3 reads CASSIFFPYEQYF. CDR3 bases: TGTGCCAGTAGTATATTCTTCCCCTACGAGCAGTACTTC.

V and J are TRBV3-1 (or the pseudogene TRBV3-2) and TRBJ2-2; the D gene is possibly TRBD1 (6 bases). The CDR3 contains 15 residues. Germline V gives CDR1 LGHDT, CDR2 YNNKEL (reference sequence). V was shortened by 2 bases and J by 3 bases, with 10 bases between the two germline ends. The CDR3 sequence: CASSQTDSHTGELFF. The CDR3 bases are TGTGCCAGCAGCCAAACGGACAGCCACACCGGGGAGCTGTTTTTT.

This sequence joins TRBV28 and TRBJ2-7, with 8 bases aligning to TRBD2. The V gene's germline CDR1 is MDHEN and CDR2 SYDVKM. J lost 5 bases, V lost 4 bases, and 10 bases had no gene match. The CDR3 spans 15 residues. CDR3 DNA sequence: TGTGCCAGCAGTTCCCCTGGCGGGAGGATCGACGAGCAGTACTTC. Residues: CASSSPGGRIDEQYF.

A word on this clone: Other nucleotide sequences from this sample produce the same CDR3. The chain combines TRBV7-9 with TRBJ1-2; the D is unclear. V was trimmed by 5 bases and J by 3 bases, leaving 7 bases between them. The CDR3 covers 12 residues. The V gene's germline CDR1 is SEHNR and CDR2 FQNEAQ (reference sequence). The CDR3 loop reads CASSPTDYGYTF. CDR3 DNA sequence: TGTGCCAGCAGCCCCACAGACTATGGCTACACCTTC.

This clone was seen just once. The chain couples TRBV5-1 to TRBJ2-7; TRBD1 aligns across 9 bases. With V trimmed by 6 bases and J by 3 bases, 16 bases remained unmatched. The germline V gene has CDR1 SGHRS and CDR2 YFSETQ. CDR3 length equals 17 residues. This chain's CDR3 is CASKGTGTDRGFYEQYF. The CDR3 nucleotides are TGCGCCAGCAAGGGGACCGGAACGGACAGGGGCTTCTACGAGCAGTACTTC.

The chain is built from TRBV6-5 and TRBJ1-6; no definite D call. This CDR3 has 15 residues. Germline V gives CDR1 MNHEY, CDR2 SVGAGI. The V gene lost 7 bases and the J gene lost 7 bases, with 17 bases spanning the gap. CDR3 protein: CASTEREHLNSPLHF. In DNA, the CDR3 is TGTGCCAGCACCGAGAGGGAGCACCTGAATTCACCCCTCCACTTT.

V usage is TRBV5-4 and J usage is TRBJ2-2, with D possibly being TRBD1 (6 bases). CDR1 is SGHNT, CDR2 YYREEE, per germline (reference sequence). Trimming removed 4 bases at V and 1 base at J, with 11 bases between. The CDR3 has 15 residues. The CDR3 nucleotides read TGTGCCAGCAGCGAGGACAGACAGAACACCGGGGAGCTGTTTTTT. Its protein is CASSEDRQNTGELFF.

The count of this clone is one. The chain employs TRBV3-1 (or the pseudogene TRBV3-2) and TRBJ2-3; 9 bases are shared with TRBD2. Germline-derived CDR1 and CDR2 are LGHDT and YNNKEL (reference sequence). Trimming cost V 1 base and J 2 bases; bases outside gene matches: 4. The CDR3 is 16 residues long. This CDR3 reads CASSQGSSGVTDTQYF. CDR3 coding DNA: TGTGCCAGCAGCCAAGGTTCTAGCGGGGTCACAGATACGCAGTATTTT.

The chain uses TRBV11-2 and TRBJ1-1, with a possible D match to TRBD1 (6 bases). CDR1 is SGHAT and CDR2 is FQNNGV in the germline V gene. The CDR3 covers 14 residues. V was shortened by 1 base and J by 5 bases, with 11 bases between the two germline ends. The CDR3 region is CASSLGTGTTEAFF. For the CDR3, the DNA is TGTGCCAGCAGCTTAGGGACCGGGACAACTGAAGCTTTCTTT.

This clone was detected many times. This sequence joins TRBV5-5 and TRBJ1-1; TRBD1 agrees at 12 bases. Germline trimming cut 4 bases from V and 5 bases from J; bases unmatched to any gene: 9. Germline lookup yields CDR1 SGHKS and CDR2 YYEKEE (reference sequence). The CDR3 runs to 16 residues. In DNA, the CDR3 is TGTGCCAGCAGCCAGGGACAGGGGGCAGCTGGGACTGAAGCTTTCTTT. It codes for CASSQGQGAAGTEAFF.